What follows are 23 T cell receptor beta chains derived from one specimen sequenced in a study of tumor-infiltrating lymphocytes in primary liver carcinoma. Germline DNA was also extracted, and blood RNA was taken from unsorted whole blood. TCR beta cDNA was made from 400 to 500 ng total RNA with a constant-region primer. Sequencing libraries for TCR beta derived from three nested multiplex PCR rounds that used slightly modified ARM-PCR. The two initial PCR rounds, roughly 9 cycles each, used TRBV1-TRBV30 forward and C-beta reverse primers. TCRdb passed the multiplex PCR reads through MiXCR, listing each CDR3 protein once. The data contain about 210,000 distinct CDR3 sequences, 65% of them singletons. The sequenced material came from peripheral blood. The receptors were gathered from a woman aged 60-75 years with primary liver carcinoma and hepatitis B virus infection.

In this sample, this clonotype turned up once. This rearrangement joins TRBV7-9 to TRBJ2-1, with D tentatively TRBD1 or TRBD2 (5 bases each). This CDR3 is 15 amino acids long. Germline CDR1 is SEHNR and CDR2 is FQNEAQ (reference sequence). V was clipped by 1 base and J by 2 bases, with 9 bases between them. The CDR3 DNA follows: TGTGCCAGCAGCTTAGTACGGGGACCCTACAATGAGCAGTTCTTC. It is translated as CASSLVRGPYNEQFF.

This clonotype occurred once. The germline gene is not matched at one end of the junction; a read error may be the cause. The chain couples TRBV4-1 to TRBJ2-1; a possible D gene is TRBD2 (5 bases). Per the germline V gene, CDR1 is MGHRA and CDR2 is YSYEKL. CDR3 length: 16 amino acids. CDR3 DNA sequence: TGCGCCAGCAGCCAACCTACTAGTGGGAGTTGGAATGAGCAGTCCTTC. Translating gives CASSQPTSGSWNEQSF.

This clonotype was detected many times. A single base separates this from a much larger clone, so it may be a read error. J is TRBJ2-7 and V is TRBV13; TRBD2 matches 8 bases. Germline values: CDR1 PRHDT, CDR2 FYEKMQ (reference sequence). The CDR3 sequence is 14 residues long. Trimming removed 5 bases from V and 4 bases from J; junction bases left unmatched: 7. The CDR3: CASSPSGRGYEQYF. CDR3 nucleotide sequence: TGTGCCAGCAGCCCCAGCGGGAGAGGGTACGAGCAGTACTTC.

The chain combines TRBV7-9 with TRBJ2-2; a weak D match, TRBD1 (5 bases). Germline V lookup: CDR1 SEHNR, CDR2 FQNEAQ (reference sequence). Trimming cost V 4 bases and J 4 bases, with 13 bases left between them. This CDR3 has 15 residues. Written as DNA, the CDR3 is TGTGCCAGCAGCTGGCACGTAGGGGCCACCGGGGAGCTGTTTTTT. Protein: CASSWHVGATGELFF. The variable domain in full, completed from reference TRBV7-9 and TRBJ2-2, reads DTGVSQNPRHKITKRGQNVTFRCDPISEHNRLYWYRQTLGQGPEFLTYFQNEAQLEKSRLLSDRFSAERPKGSFSTLEIQRTEQGDSAMYLCASSWHVGATGELFFGEGSRLTVL.

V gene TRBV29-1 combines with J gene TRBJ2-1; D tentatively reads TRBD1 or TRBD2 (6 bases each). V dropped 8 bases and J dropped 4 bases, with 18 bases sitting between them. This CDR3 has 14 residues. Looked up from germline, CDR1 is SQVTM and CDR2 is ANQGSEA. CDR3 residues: CSTIARGDYNEQFF. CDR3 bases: TGCAGCACCATAGCAAGGGGGGATTACAATGAGCAGTTCTTC.

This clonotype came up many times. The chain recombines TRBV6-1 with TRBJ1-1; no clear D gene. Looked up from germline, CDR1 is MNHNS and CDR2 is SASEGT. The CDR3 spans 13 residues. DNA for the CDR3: TGTGGGAGCAGTGAGTTCCTGAACACTGAAGCTTTCTTT. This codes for CGSSEFLNTEAFF.

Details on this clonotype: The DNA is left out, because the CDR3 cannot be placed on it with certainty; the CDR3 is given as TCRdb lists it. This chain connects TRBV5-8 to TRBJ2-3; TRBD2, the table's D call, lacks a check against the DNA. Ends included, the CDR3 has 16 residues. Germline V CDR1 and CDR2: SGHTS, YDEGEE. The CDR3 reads CAISQRWAGGADTQYF.

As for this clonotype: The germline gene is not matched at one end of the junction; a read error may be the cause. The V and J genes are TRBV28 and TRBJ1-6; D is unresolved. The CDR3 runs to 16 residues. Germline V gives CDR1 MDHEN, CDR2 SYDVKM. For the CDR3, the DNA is TGTGCCAGCGATCCAGGCCGGACCCACTATAATTCACCCCTCCATTTT. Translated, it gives CASDPGRTHYNSPLHF.

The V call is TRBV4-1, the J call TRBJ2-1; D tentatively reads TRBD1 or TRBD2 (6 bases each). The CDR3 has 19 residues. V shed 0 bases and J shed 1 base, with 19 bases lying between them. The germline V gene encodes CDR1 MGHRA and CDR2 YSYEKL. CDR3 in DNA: TGCGCCAGCAGCCAAGAGGGGGCTACTAGCAGGAGATCCTACAATGAGCAGTTCTTC. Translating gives CASSQEGATSRRSYNEQFF.

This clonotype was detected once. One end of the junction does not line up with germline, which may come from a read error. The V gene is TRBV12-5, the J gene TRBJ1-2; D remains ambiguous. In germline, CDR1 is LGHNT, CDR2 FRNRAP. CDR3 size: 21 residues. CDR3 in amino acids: CANGLASRDDGTFPANYGFTF. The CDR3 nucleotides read TGTGCTAATGGTCTCGCCTCTCGTGACGACGGAACCTTCCCAGCTAACTATGGCTTCACCTTC.

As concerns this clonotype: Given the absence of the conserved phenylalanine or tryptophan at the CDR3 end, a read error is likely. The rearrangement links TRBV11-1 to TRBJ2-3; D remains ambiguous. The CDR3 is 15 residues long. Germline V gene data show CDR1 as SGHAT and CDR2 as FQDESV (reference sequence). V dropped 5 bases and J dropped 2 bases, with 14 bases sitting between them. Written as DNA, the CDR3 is TGTGCCAGCAGCACCCGACATGGGGACACAGATACGCAGTATTTA. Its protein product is CASSTRHGDTDTQYL.

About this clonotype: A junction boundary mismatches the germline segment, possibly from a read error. The DNA for the CDR3 is TGTGCCAGCAGTGAAGTCACAGGGGCCAACCGACGTAGTGATAATTCACCCCTCCGCTTT. It is translated as CASSEVTGANRRSDNSPLRF. The V gene is TRBV6-1, the J gene TRBJ1-6, with 7 bases identical to TRBD1. The CDR3 is 20 residues long. The germline V gene has CDR1 MNHNS and CDR2 SASEGT.

The chain's CDR3 is CASKSGSSSGNTIYF. CDR3 bases: TGTGCCAGCAAATCAGGGTCCAGCTCTGGAAACACCATATATTTT. The gene calls are TRBV6-5 and TRBJ1-3; perhaps TRBD1 as D (5 bases). The germline V and J ends were trimmed by 7 bases and 0 bases, with 13 bases remaining between them. The germline CDR1 and CDR2 sequences are MNHEY and SVGAGI. The CDR3 consists of 15 residues.

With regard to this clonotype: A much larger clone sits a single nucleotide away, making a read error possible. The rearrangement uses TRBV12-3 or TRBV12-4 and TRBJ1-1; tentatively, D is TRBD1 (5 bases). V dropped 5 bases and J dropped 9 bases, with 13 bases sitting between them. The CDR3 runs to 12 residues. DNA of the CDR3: TGTGCCAGCAGTCGAGGGACTTTCAAAGCTTTCTTT. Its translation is CASSRGTFKAFF.

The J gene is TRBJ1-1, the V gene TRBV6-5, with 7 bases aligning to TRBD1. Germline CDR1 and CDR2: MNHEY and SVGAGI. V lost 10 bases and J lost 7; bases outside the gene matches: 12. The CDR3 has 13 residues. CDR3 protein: CANTQGVRVEAFF. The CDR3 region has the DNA TGTGCCAACACCCAGGGGGTCAGAGTTGAAGCTTTCTTT.

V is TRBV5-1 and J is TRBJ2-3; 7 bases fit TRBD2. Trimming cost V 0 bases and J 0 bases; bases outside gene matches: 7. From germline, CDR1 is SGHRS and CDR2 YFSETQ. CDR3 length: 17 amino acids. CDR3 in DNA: TGCGCCAGCAGCTTGGAACGTAGCGGGCAAAGCACAGATACGCAGTATTTT. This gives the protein CASSLERSGQSTDTQYF.

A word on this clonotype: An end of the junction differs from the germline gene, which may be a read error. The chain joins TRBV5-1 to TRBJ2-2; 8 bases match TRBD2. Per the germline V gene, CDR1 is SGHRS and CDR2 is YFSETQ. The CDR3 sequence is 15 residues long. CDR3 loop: CASSPLAGRTGEPFF. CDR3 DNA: TGCGCCAGCAGCCCCTTAGCGGGAAGGACCGGGGAGCCGTTTTTT.

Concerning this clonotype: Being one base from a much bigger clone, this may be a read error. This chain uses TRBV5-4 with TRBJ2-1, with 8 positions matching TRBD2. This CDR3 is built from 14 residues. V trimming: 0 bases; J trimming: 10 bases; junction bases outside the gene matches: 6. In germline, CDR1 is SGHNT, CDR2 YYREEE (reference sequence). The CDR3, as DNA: TGTGCCAGCAGCTTGGAGGTAGCGGGAAAAGAGCAGTTCTTC. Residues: CASSLEVAGKEQFF. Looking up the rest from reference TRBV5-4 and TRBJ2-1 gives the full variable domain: ETGVTQSPTHLIKTRGQQVTLRCSSQSGHNTVSWYQQALGQGPQFIFQYYREEENGRGNFPPRFSGLQFPNYSSELNVNALELDDSALYLCASSLEVAGKEQFFGPGTRLTVL.

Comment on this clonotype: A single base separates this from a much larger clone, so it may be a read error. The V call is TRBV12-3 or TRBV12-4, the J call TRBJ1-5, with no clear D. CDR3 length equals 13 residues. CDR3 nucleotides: TGTGCCAGCGGTTTTTCCTCGTATCAGCCCCAGCATTTT. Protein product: CASGFSSYQPQHF.

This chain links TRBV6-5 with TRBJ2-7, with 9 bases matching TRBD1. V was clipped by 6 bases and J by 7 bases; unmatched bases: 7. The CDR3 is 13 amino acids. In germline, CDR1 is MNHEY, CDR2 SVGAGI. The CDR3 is CASRQQGALEQYF. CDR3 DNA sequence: TGTGCCAGCAGACAACAGGGGGCGCTTGAGCAGTACTTC.

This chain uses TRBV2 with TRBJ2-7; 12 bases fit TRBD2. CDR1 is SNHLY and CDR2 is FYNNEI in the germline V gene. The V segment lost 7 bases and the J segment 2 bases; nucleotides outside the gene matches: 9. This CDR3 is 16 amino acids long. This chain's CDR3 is CASIPGASGRAYEQYF. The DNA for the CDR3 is TGTGCCAGCATCCCCGGGGCTAGCGGGAGGGCCTACGAGCAGTACTTC.

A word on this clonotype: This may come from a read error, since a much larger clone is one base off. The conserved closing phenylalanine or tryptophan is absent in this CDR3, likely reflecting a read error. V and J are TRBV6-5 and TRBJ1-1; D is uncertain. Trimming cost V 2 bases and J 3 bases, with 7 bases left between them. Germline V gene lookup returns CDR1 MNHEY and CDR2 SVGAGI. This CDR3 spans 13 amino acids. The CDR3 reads CASSYDTHTEAFI. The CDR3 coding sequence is TGTGCCAGCAGTTACGACACGCACACTGAAGCTTTCATT.

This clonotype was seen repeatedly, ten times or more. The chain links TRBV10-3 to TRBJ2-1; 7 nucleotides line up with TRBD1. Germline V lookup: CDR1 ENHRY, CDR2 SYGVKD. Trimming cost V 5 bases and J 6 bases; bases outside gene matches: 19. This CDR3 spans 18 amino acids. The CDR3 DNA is TGTGCCATCAGTCGGACAGGCCGTCCGGTTGGCTCGGGCAATGAGCAGTTCTTC. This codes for CAISRTGRPVGSGNEQFF.